This T cell receptor (beta chain) was obtained from a study of CD8+CD57+ T cells in acquired aplastic anemia. This clonotype came up many times. In patients chosen for sequencing, flow cytometry had shown CD8+CD57+ cell expansion. Both TCR beta VDJ combination and CDR3 sequence profiling were carried out. Genomic DNA was the template for this profiling. TCRdb redid the calling of the reads with MiXCR, one entry per CDR3 protein. The table shows roughly 160,000 distinct CDR3 sequences, with around 48% occurring only once. The V gene's germline CDR1 is MNHEY and CDR2 SVGAGI. The CDR3 runs 15 residues. Trimming pared 5 bases from V and 1 base from J, leaving 14 bases between.

This receptor was taken from a human donor with aplastic anemia. The sample was sorted CD4+, CD8+, or CD8+CD57+ T cells (not recorded which) from PBMCs. The genes are TRBV6-5 and TRBJ1-1; tentatively, D is TRBD1 (5 bases). The CDR3 nucleotides read TGTGCCAGCAGTACGAAGCAGGGAGGGAACACTGAAGCTTTCTTT. This encodes CASSTKQGGNTEAFF.